Listed here are 10 T cell receptor beta chains from one sample, sequenced in a study of blood T cell repertoires in COVID-19. Clones were sequenced by immunoSEQ multiplex PCR, and TCRdb holds only the in-frame ones, with some missing. The data contain about 120,000 clones, approximately 80% of them singletons. Sequencing was performed on peripheral blood. The receptor source for this set is a human donor in a cohort sampled during active COVID-19.

The chain couples TRBV5-3 to TRBJ2-7, with a possible D match to TRBD1 (7 bases). Being an ORF, TRBV5-3 has a function that is uncertain. The CDR3 is made up of 20 amino acids. The V end was cut by 5 bases, the J end by 3 bases, with 33 bases between. In DNA form, the CDR3 reads TGTGCCAGAAGTTATCCAGGGGGGAAGGCGAAGGTCCCCACGCGCTACGAGCAGTACTTC. Its protein product is CARSYPGGKAKVPTRYEQYF.

CDR3 DNA: TGTGCCAGTATGGGGCGGTTGGAACTGTTTTTT. Protein sequence: CASMGRLELFF. The chain uses TRBV2 and TRBJ1-4; tentatively, D is TRBD1 (5 bases). The CDR3 has 11 residues. V lost 9 bases and J 12 bases, leaving 14 bases between the germline ends. Germline CDR1 is SNHLY and CDR2 is FYNNEI.

The chain is built from TRBV7-2 and TRBJ2-3; D ambiguous. V lost 2 bases, J lost 4 bases, and 7 bases lay in between. The CDR3 has 13 amino acids. CDR1 and CDR2 (germline): SGHTA, FQGNSA. Here the CDR3 reads CASSLNLADTQYF. DNA for the CDR3: TGTGCCAGCAGCTTAAATCTAGCAGATACGCAGTATTTT.

This chain joins TRBV27 and TRBJ2-7; D not resolved. Germline loops: CDR1 MNHEY, CDR2 SMNVEV (reference sequence). V dropped 4 bases and J dropped 1 base, with 5 bases sitting between them. The CDR3 spans 12 residues. Written as DNA, the CDR3 is TGTGCCAGCAGTTCCCTTTCCTACGAGCAGTACTTC. Its protein product is CASSSLSYEQYF.

The chain employs TRBV7-8 and TRBJ1-1; D not resolved. V was trimmed by 4 bases and J by 7 bases, leaving 16 bases between them. Germline CDR1 reads SGHVS; CDR2 reads FQNEAQ. The CDR3 has 14 amino acids. The CDR3 DNA reads TGTGCCAGCAGCTGGGCCAGCGGTCCGGGTGAAGCTTTCTTT. Translation gives CASSWASGPGEAFF. Together with reference TRBV7-8 and TRBJ1-1, the CDR3 gives the full variable domain: GAGVSQSPRYKVAKRGQDVALRCDPISGHVSLFWYQQALGQGPEFLTYFQNEAQLDKSGLPSDRFFAERPEGSVSTLKIQRTQQEDSAVYLCASSWASGPGEAFFGQGTRLTVV.

This clone was seen only a few times. V and J are TRBV5-6 and TRBJ2-7; D remains unclear. CDR3 size: 15 residues. Germline V gene lookup returns CDR1 SGHDT and CDR2 YYEEEE. V shed 4 bases and J shed 3 bases, with 17 bases lying between them. The CDR3 DNA follows: TGTGCCAGCAGCCCCCCGCTTTGGAGTGGCTACGAGCAGTACTTC. It codes for CASSPPLWSGYEQYF.

This chain links TRBV24-1 with TRBJ1-3; tentatively, D is TRBD1 (6 bases). The CDR3 extends over 14 amino acids. Trimming took off 4 bases at V and 4 bases at J, with 10 bases between the two ends. Germline values: CDR1 KGHDR, CDR2 SFDVKD. The CDR3 DNA reads as TGTGCCACCAGTGACCCCGGACAGGGAAACACCATATATTTT. Translated: CATSDPGQGNTIYF.

The gene calls are TRBV4-2 and TRBJ2-5; TRBD2 agrees at 11 bases. With V trimmed by 0 bases and J by 5 bases, 11 bases remained unmatched. Germline V CDR1 and CDR2: LGHNA, YNFKEQ. This CDR3 has 18 residues. The CDR3 loop reads CASSQDGGSGRARETQYF. The DNA of the CDR3 is TGTGCCAGCAGCCAAGATGGTGGTAGCGGGAGGGCCCGGGAGACCCAGTACTTC.

The CDR3, as DNA: TGTGCCAGCAGCGGCACAGGGGGTAGATATGGCTACACCTTC. Its translation: CASSGTGGRYGYTF. This chain connects TRBV9 to TRBJ1-2, with TRBD1 matching 8 bases. The V gene end was trimmed by 3 bases and the J gene end by 5 bases; junction bases not matched to a gene: 6. This CDR3 contains 14 residues. In germline, CDR1 is SGDLS, CDR2 YYNGEE.

This chain connects TRBV19 to TRBJ1-2; D is uncertain. V was cut by 1 base and J by 8 bases, with 8 bases left in between. The CDR3 is 12 residues long. Germline V gene sequence: CDR1 LNHDA, CDR2 SQIVND (reference sequence). In nucleotides, the CDR3 is TGTGCCAGTAGTATAGCTGGCCGCGGCTACACCTTC. Translating it yields CASSIAGRGYTF.